This passage covers 6 T cell receptor beta chains from one sample sequenced in a study of control samples from healthy donors and cancer patients. TCRdb's table, derived via immunoSEQ multiplex PCR, lists solely in-frame clones and lacks some. The sample has under 200,000 clones, 94% seen once. The sample comprised PBMCs. These receptor sequences come from a man aged 55 to 70 with colorectal cancer.

The V gene is TRBV18, the J gene TRBJ2-2, with D perhaps TRBD1 (5 bases). V lost 3 bases to trimming and J lost 6 bases, with 14 bases between them. Germline V gene data show CDR1 as KGHSH and CDR2 as LQKENI. This CDR3 comprises 15 residues. The CDR3 nucleotides read TGTGCCAGCTCACCCCAGGGTCACGAGGCCGGGGAGCTGTTTTTT. Translating gives CASSPQGHEAGELFF.

The CDR3 protein is CATSSGTGNYGYTF. The CDR3 DNA sequence: TGTGCCACCAGCAGCGGGACAGGCAATTATGGCTACACCTTC. V gene TRBV15 combines with J gene TRBJ1-2; 8 bases match TRBD1. The CDR3 consists of 14 residues. Germline CDR1 LNHNV, CDR2 YYDKDF (reference sequence). After removal of 3 bases from V and 5 bases from J, the junction contained 5 bases not matched to a gene.

This rearrangement joins TRBV12-5 to TRBJ2-5, with D perhaps TRBD2 (5 bases). The CDR3 extends over 15 amino acids. V lost 2 bases to trimming and J lost 5 bases, with 15 bases between them. CDR1 is LGHNT, CDR2 FRNRAP, per germline. CDR3: CASGLKDGGFETQYF. In DNA, the CDR3 is TGTGCTAGTGGTTTGAAGGACGGAGGTTTCGAGACCCAGTACTTC.

The chain uses TRBV7-9 and TRBJ2-7; D unclear. CDR3 length equals 13 residues. V lost 2 bases and J 0 bases, leaving 5 bases between the germline ends. Germline V gives CDR1 SEHNR, CDR2 FQNEAQ (reference sequence). CDR3: CASSLQSSYEQYF. The CDR3 nucleotides are TGTGCCAGCAGCTTACAAAGCTCCTACGAGCAGTACTTC.

The genes are TRBV6-5 and TRBJ1-5; perhaps TRBD1 as D (5 bases). Per the germline V gene, CDR1 is MNHEY and CDR2 is SVGAGI. Trimming took 5 bases from V and 4 from J, leaving 6 bases between them. This CDR3 comprises 12 residues. CDR3 nucleotides: TGTGCCAGCAGTCAGGGAAATCAGCCCCAGCATTTT. Its protein is CASSQGNQPQHF.

The V and J genes are TRBV4-3 and TRBJ2-7, with D possibly TRBD2 on 6 matching bases. Germline loops: CDR1 LGHNA, CDR2 YSLEER. The CDR3 runs to 14 residues. With 1 base removed from V and 9 bases from J, the gap between germline ends came to 16 bases. The CDR3 here is CASSQGEVRYGQYF. The CDR3 DNA sequence: TGCGCCAGCAGCCAAGGGGAGGTTCGGTATGGGCAGTACTTC.